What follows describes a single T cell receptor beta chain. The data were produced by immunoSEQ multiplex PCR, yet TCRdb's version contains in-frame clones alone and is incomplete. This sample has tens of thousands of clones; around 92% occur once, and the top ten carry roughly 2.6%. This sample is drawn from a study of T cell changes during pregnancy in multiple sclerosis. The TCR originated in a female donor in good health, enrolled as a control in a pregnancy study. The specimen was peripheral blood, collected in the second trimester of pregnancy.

In DNA form, the CDR3 reads TGTGCCAGCAGTGCGGGGACTAGCGGGAGAACGGATACGCAGTATTTT. The encoded protein is CASSAGTSGRTDTQYF. J is TRBJ2-3 and V is TRBV6-1; 14 nucleotides match TRBD2. Unmatched junction bases numbered 6, after V lost 4 bases and J lost 6 bases. In germline, CDR1 is MNHNS, CDR2 SASEGT. CDR3 length: 16 residues.